This TCR beta chain comes out of a study of T cell repertoires in cytomegalovirus infection. Study information: Public signatures in TCR beta pointed to CMV infection and matching HLA type. Study-wide findings and caveats: HLA-C-restricted CMV-specific TCR beta clonotypes prevailed in the ex vivo response. Cumulative public TCR beta family frequency identified carriers of CMV plus the relevant HLA.

The CDR3 runs 16 residues. Looked up from germline, CDR1 is SGHVS and CDR2 is FQNEAQ. V gave up 3 bases and J gave up 5 bases; unmatched junction bases: 5. In TCRdb, the reads were re-called with MiXCR into one record per CDR3 protein. Seen here are some 400,000 distinct CDR3 sequences, around 18% observed once, and the top ten hold roughly 8.7%. This clonotype was seen at least ten times. The antigen is undetermined. The receptor comes from a human donor in good health (CMV status not recorded). Some clones in this sample may be carry-over from other donors' samples. Source material: PBMCs. This chain connects TRBV7-8 to TRBJ2-3; the match to TRBD2 covers 13 bases. CDR3 sequence reads: CASSFTSGGVGDTQYF. Here the CDR3 DNA reads TGTGCCAGCAGCTTCACTAGCGGGGGGGTTGGAGATACGCAGTATTTT. The full variable domain, in which reference TRBV7-8 and TRBJ2-3 provide the parts outside the CDR3, is GAGVSQSPRYKVAKRGQDVALRCDPISGHVSLFWYQQALGQGPEFLTYFQNEAQLDKSGLPSDRFFAERPEGSVSTLKIQRTQQEDSAVYLCASSFTSGGVGDTQYFGPGTRLTVL.